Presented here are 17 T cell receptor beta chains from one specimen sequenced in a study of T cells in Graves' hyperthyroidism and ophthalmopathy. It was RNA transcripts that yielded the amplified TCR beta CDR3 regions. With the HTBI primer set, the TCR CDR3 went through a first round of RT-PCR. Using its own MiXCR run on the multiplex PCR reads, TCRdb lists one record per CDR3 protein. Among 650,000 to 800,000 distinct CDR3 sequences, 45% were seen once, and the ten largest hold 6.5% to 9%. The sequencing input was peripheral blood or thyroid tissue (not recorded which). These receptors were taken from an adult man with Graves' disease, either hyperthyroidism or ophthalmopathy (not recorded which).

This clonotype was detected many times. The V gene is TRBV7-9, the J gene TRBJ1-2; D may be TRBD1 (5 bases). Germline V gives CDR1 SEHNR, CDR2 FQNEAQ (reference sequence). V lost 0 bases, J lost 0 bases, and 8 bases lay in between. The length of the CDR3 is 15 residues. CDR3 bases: TGTGCCAGCAGCTTAGCGGCGGGGGCTAACTATGGCTACACCTTC. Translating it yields CASSLAAGANYGYTF.

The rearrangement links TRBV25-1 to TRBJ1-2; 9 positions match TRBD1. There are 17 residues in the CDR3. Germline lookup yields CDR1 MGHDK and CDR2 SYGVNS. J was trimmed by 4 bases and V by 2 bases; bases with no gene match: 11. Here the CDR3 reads CASSEGWWGQGIYGYTF. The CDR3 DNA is TGTGCCAGCAGTGAAGGCTGGTGGGGACAGGGAATCTATGGCTACACCTTC.

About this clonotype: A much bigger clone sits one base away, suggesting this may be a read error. The CDR3 DNA reads TGTGCCAGCAGCACCCAAGGCCGAGGCGAGCAGTACTTC. Its translation is CASSTQGRGEQYF. This chain uses TRBV7-8 with TRBJ2-7; D call uncertain. The V end lost 5 bases, the J end lost 6 bases, and 14 bases lay between the germline ends. In germline, CDR1 is SGHVS, CDR2 FQNEAQ. The CDR3 runs to 13 residues.

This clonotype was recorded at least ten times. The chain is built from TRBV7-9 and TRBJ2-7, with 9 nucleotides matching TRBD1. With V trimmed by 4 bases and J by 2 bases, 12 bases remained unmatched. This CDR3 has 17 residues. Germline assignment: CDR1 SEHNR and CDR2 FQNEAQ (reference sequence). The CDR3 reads CASSSTAGTGRPYEQYF. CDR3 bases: TGTGCCAGCAGCTCAACAGCCGGGACAGGGAGGCCCTACGAGCAGTACTTC.

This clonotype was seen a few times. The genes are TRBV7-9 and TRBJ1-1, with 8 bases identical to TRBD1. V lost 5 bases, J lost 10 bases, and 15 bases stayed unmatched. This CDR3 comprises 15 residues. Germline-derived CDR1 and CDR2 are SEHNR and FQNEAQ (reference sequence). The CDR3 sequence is CASSAVVQGALTAFF. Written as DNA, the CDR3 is TGTGCCAGCAGCGCTGTGGTCCAGGGGGCCCTTACAGCTTTCTTT.

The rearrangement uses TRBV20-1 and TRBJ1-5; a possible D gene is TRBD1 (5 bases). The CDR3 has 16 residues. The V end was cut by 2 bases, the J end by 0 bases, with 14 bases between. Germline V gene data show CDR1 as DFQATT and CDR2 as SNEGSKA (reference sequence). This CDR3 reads CSARPRGANSNQPQHF. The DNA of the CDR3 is TGCAGTGCTAGACCCCGAGGGGCAAATAGCAATCAGCCCCAGCATTTT.

CDR3 region: CASSDGGHRNTIYF. The CDR3 nucleotides are TGTGCCAGCAGTGATGGGGGACATCGGAACACCATATATTTT. The rearrangement uses TRBV25-1 and TRBJ1-3; tentative D call: TRBD1 (6 bases). This CDR3 spans 14 amino acids. Germline assignment: CDR1 MGHDK and CDR2 SYGVNS. Trimming cost V 3 bases and J 7 bases, with 13 bases left between them.

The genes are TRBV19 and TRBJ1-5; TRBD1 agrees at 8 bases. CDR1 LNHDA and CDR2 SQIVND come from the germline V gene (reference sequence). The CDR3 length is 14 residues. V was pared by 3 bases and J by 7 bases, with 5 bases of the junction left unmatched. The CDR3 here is CASSIGQGGQPQHF. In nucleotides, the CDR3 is TGTGCCAGTAGTATCGGACAGGGCGGGCAGCCCCAGCATTTT.

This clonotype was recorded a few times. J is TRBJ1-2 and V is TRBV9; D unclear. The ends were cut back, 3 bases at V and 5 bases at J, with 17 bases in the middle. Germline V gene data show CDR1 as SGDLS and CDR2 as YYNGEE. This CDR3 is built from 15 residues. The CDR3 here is CASSGAQTRTYGYTF. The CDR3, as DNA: TGTGCCAGCAGCGGAGCACAGACACGGACGTATGGCTACACCTTC.

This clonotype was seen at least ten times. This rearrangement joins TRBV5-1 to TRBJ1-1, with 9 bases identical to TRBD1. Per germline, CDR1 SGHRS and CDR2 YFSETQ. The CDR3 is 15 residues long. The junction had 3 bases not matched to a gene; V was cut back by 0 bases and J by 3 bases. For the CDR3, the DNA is TGCGCCAGCAGCTTGGAGGACAGGGGACACACTGAAGCTTTCTTT. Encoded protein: CASSLEDRGHTEAFF.

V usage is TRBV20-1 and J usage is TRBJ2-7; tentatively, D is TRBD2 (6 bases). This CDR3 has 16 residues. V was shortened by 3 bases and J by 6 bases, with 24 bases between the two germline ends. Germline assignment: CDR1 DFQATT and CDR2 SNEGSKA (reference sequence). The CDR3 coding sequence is TGCAGTGCTAGGGATCTTTTAGGCGGGGAACCCTCCGAGCAGTACTTC. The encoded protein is CSARDLLGGEPSEQYF.

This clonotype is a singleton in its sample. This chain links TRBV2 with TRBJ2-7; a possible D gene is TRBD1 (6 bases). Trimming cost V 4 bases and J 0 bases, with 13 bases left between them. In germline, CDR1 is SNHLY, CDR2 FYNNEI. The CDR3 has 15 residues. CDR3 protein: CASSGNRVLSYEQYF. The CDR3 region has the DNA TGTGCCAGCAGTGGGAACAGGGTCCTCTCCTACGAGCAGTACTTC.

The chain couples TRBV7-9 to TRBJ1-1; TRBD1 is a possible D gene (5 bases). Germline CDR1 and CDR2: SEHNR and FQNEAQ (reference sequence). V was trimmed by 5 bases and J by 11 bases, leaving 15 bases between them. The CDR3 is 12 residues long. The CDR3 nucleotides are TGTGCCAGCAGCCGTGCCCGGGACCGGGCTTTCTTT. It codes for CASSRARDRAFF. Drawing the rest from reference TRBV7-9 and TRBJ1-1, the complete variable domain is DTGVSQNPRHKITKRGQNVTFRCDPISEHNRLYWYRQTLGQGPEFLTYFQNEAQLEKSRLLSDRFSAERPKGSFSTLEIQRTEQGDSAMYLCASSRARDRAFFGQGTRLTVV.

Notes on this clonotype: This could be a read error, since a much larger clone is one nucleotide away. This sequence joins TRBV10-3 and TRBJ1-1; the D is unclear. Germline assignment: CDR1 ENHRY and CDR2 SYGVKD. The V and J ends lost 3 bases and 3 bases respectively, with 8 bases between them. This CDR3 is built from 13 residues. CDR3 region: CAISETEDTEAFF. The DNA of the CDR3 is TGTGCCATCAGTGAAACAGAGGACACTGAAGCTTTCTTT.

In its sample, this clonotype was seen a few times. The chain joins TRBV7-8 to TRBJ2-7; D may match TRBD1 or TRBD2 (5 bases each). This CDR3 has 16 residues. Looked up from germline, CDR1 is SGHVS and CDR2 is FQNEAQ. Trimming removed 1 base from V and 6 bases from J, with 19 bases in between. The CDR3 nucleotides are TGTGCCAGCAGCTTAGTCGTTGGGGGAGCGATTGGCGAGCAGTACTTC. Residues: CASSLVVGGAIGEQYF. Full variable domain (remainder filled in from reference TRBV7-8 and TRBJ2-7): GAGVSQSPRYKVAKRGQDVALRCDPISGHVSLFWYQQALGQGPEFLTYFQNEAQLDKSGLPSDRFFAERPEGSVSTLKIQRTQQEDSAVYLCASSLVVGGAIGEQYFGPGTRLTVT.

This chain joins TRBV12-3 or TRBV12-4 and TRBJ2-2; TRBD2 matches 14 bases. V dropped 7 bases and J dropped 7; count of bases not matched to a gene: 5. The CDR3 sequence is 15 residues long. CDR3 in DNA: TGTGCCAGCACCCGACTAGCGGGAGGGGGCGGGGAGCTGTTTTTT. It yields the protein CASTRLAGGGGELFF.

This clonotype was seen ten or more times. Here the CDR3 DNA reads TGTGCCAGCAGGGGGCACTTGAACACTGAAGCTTTCTTT. Translated, it gives CASRGHLNTEAFF. The J gene is TRBJ1-1, the V gene TRBV2; the D gene is possibly TRBD1 (5 bases). V dropped 6 bases and J dropped 0 bases, with 8 bases sitting between them. The germline CDR1 and CDR2 sequences are SNHLY and FYNNEI. The CDR3 covers 13 residues.